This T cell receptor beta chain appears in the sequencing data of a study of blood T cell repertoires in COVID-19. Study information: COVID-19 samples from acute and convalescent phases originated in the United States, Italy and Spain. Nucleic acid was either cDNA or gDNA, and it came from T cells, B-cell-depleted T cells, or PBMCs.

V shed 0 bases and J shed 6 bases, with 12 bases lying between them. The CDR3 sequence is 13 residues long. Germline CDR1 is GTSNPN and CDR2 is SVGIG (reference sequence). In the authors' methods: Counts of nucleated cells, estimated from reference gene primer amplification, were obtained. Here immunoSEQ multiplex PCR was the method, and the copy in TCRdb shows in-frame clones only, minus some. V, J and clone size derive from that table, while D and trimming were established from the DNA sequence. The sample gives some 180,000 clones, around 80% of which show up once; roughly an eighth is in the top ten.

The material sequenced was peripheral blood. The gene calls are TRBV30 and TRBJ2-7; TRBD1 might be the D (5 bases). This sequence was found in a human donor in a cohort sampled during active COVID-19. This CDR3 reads CAWSVLRAPEQYF. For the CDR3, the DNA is TGTGCCTGGAGTGTACTCAGGGCCCCCGAGCAGTACTTC. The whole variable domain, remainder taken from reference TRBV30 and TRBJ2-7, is SQTIHQWPATLVQPVGSPLSLECTVEGTSNPNLYWYRQAAGRGLQLLFYSVGIGQISSEVPQNLSASRPQDRQFILSSKKLLLSDSGFYLCAWSVLRAPEQYFGPGTRLTVT.